These 2 T cell receptor beta chains originate from one sample sequenced in a study of T-cell reconstitution after alpha-beta-depleted transplantation in children. For TCRbeta, the library was prepared with unique molecular identifiers. TCRdb re-called the PCR reads through MiXCR, storing one row per CDR3 protein. This table has 800,000 to 1,000,000 distinct CDR3 sequences, roughly 29% appearing once. The specimen was PBMCs, mostly from graft donor cells, collected 360 days after TCRalphabeta/CD19-depleted stem cell transplant. These receptors originate from a boy in the first two years of life who had a stem cell transplant for SCID, so the T cells may come from the graft donor.

This clonotype came up a few times. The rearrangement joins TRBV29-1 to TRBJ2-1; tentatively, D is TRBD1 (6 bases). Germline-derived CDR1 and CDR2 are SQVTM and ANQGSEA. The ends were cut back, 4 bases at V and 8 bases at J, with 12 bases in the middle. CDR3 length equals 12 residues. The CDR3 DNA reads TGCAGCGTTGCCAGGGGTCGGGATGAGCAGTTCTTC. This translates into CSVARGRDEQFF.

This clonotype was seen a few times. The V gene is TRBV25-1, the J gene TRBJ2-1; the match to TRBD2 covers 9 bases. Germline CDR1 and CDR2: MGHDK and SYGVNS. The CDR3 contains 18 residues. The junction had 9 bases not matched to a gene; V was cut back by 2 bases and J by 1 base. The CDR3 loop is CASSEGAGGLHSYNEQFF. In DNA, the CDR3 is TGTGCCAGCAGTGAAGGAGCGGGGGGACTCCATTCCTACAATGAGCAGTTCTTC.